Presented here are 8 T cell receptor delta chains from one specimen sequenced in a study of γδ T cells in repeated Plasmodium falciparum infection. Vgamma9/Vdelta2+ and Vdelta2-negative gammadelta T cells were flow-sorted from PBMC for bulk sequencing. TCRdb reapplied CATT to the multiplex PCR reads. Of some 50,000 delta-chain clones in the sample, 1.6% were seen once. The sample taken for sequencing was gamma-delta T cells from blood. The source is a pool of human donors (malaria-infected and uninfected, not separated).

This clone has more than one count but fewer than ten. This likely came from a read error, as a far larger clone is one base away. The sample carries other DNA sequences with the same CDR3. The chain couples TRDV2 to TRDJ1; 11 bases map to TRDD3. TCRdb records no J gene; here it was assigned by comparing the DNA to germline. Germline lookup yields CDR1 GEAIGNYY and CDR2 EKD. The CDR3 has 17 amino acids. As DNA, the CDR3 is TGCGCCTGTGACACCCTGGTTGTTGGGGGATACGGCAAGAAACTCATCTTT. Residues: CACDTLVVGGYGKKLIF.

This clone was seen a few times. The amino acid sequence in TCRdb belongs to a much larger clone and departs from this DNA's translation at residue 7, likely a sequencing read error; the sequence shown is translated from the DNA. The chain is built from TRDV1 and TRDJ1; TRDD3 matches at 12 bases. TCRdb leaves out the J gene; it was filled in here by matching the DNA to germline. The CDR3 has 23 residues. The V gene end was trimmed by 0 bases and the J gene end by 0 bases; junction bases not matched to a gene: 20. Germline V gives CDR1 TSWWSYY, CDR2 QGS. The CDR3 region has the DNA TGTGCTCTTGGGGAACTTCGGCCCGACTGGGGGATACAGGTCCGCACTTACACCGATAAACTCATCTTT. Protein: CALGELRPDWGIQVRTYTDKLIF.

This clone was counted a few times. TCRdb assigns this DNA the protein of a much larger clone, which departs from its translation at residue 13; this likely reflects a read error, and the protein shown comes from translating the DNA. This chain connects TRDV2 to TRDJ1, with TRDD3 matching over 11 bases. TCRdb gives no J gene; it was assigned here by matching the DNA to germline. CDR3 length: 17 residues. V shed 3 bases, J shed 6 bases, and the junction held 14 bases outside the gene matches. CDR1 is GEAIGNYY and CDR2 is EKD in the germline V gene. The CDR3 sequence is CACDLLGDNVNANKLIF. The CDR3 coding sequence is TGTGCCTGTGACTTACTGGGGGATAACGTAAATGCCAATAAACTCATCTTT.

Comments on this clone: This is likely an artifact of a read error, given a far larger clone one base away. This sample includes further DNA sequences coding for the same CDR3. The CDR3 sequence is CACDEAFPRGGTGDTDKLIF. CDR3 in DNA: TGTGCCTGTGACGAAGCCTTCCCTCGCGGGGGTACTGGAGACACCGATAAACTCATCTTT. The chain has TRDV2 and TRDJ1, with D maybe TRDD2 (6 bases). This CDR3 is 20 amino acids long. CDR1 and CDR2 (germline): GEAIGNYY, EKD. Trimming left V 3 bases short and J 0 bases short, with 28 bases between.

In the case of this clone: TCRdb's listed protein matches a much larger clone and diverges from this DNA's translation at residue 13, likely through a read error; the protein shown comes from the DNA. This chain links TRDV2 with TRDJ1; D is possibly TRDD2 (6 bases). The CDR3 is made up of 17 amino acids. Germline V lookup: CDR1 GEAIGNYY, CDR2 EKD. Trimming pared 3 bases from V and 10 bases from J, leaving 29 bases between. CDR3 protein: CACDAVASYAPDAGLIF. The CDR3 DNA is TGTGCCTGTGACGCCGTGGCCTCCTACGCTCCGGATGCAGGACTCATCTTT.

This clone was recorded at least ten times. One base away lies a much larger clone, so this may be a sequencing read error. The sample holds other DNA sequences that translate to the same CDR3. The J gene is TRDJ1, the V gene TRDV1; 8 bases map to TRDD3. Germline CDR1 is TSWWSYY and CDR2 is QGS. The CDR3 covers 19 residues. The CDR3 nucleotides are TGTGCTCTTGGGGAACATTACGTCTCGGGGGATATTGATACCGATAAACTCATCTTC. Encoded protein: CALGEHYVSGDIDTDKLIF.

This clone was seen a few times. A read error is likely here: a far larger clone is one base away. Other nucleotide sequences from this sample produce the same CDR3. The genes are TRDV1 and TRDJ1; TRDD3 aligns across 9 bases. The J gene is absent in TCRdb and was assigned here via DNA matching to germline. The CDR3 runs 25 residues. V lost 3 bases to trimming and J lost 0 bases; unmatched junction nucleotides: 32. Germline V gene lookup returns CDR1 TSWWSYY and CDR2 QGS. The CDR3 nucleotides read TGTGCTCTTGGGGAGCTCTATCCTACGTTTTACCCCCCGGGGGATACTCCAAAATACACCGATAAACTCATCTTT. It codes for CALGELYPTFYPPGDTPKYTDKLIF.

There are a few counts of this clone. The protein TCRdb gives is from a much larger clone and does not agree with this DNA's translation at residue 7, likely a read error; the protein shown here comes from the DNA. The J gene is TRDJ1, the V gene TRDV1; D gene unclear. The J gene, left out of TCRdb, was set here by checking the DNA against germline. Trimming removed 2 bases at V and 6 bases at J, with 19 bases between. Per germline, CDR1 TSWWSYY and CDR2 QGS. CDR3 length: 16 residues. CDR3 sequence: CALGENVGLRFNKLIF. In nucleotides, the CDR3 is TGTGCTCTTGGGGAAAATGTCGGGCTGAGATTCAATAAACTCATCTTT.